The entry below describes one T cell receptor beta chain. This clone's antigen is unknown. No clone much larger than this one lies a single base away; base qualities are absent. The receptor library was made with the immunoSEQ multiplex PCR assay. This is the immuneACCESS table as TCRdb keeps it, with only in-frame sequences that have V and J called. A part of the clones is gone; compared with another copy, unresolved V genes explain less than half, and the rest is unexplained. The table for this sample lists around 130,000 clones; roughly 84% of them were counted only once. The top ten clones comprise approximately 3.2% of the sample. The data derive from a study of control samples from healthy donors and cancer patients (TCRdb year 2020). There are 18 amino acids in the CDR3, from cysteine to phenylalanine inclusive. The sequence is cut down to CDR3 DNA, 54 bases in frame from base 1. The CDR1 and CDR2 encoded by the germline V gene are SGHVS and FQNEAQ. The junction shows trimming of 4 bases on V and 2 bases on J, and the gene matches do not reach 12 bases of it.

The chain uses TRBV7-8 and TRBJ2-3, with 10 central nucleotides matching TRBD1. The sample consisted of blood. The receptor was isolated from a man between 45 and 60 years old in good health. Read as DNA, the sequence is TGTGCCAGCAGCTCCCCGGGACAGGGGACAAAACTCACAGATACGCAGTATTTT. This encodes CASSSPGQGTKLTDTQYF.